These 2 T cell receptor beta chains share one sample of origin, sequenced in a study of Ad26.COV2.S vaccination and SARS-CoV-2 variants. Data came from immunoSEQ multiplex PCR; TCRdb stores just in-frame clones and leaves some out. The sample records roughly 40,000 clones, roughly 83% being singletons. This specimen consisted of peripheral blood, obtained after recovery from COVID-19. The receptors stem from a human donor who had recovered from COVID-19.

This clone was recorded only once. The V and J genes are TRBV21-1 and TRBJ1-6. TRBV21-1 is given as a pseudogene. This CDR3 is 21 amino acids long. CDR3 residues: CASSNRKWTPLLSSYNSPLHF. In nucleotides, the CDR3 is TGTGCCAGCAGCAACCGAAAATGGACCCCACTCCTGAGCTCCTATAATTCACCCCTCCACTTT.

This clone has only one observation. Here the CDR3 DNA reads TGTGCCACTGAACAGGGGGGCTATGGCTACACCTTC. Encoded protein: CATEQGGYGYTF. The chain uses TRBV19 and TRBJ1-2; 8 bases are shared with TRBD1. CDR1 and CDR2 (germline): LNHDA, SQIVND (reference sequence). The CDR3 covers 12 residues. Trimming took 10 bases from V and 4 from J; bases not matched to a gene: 5.